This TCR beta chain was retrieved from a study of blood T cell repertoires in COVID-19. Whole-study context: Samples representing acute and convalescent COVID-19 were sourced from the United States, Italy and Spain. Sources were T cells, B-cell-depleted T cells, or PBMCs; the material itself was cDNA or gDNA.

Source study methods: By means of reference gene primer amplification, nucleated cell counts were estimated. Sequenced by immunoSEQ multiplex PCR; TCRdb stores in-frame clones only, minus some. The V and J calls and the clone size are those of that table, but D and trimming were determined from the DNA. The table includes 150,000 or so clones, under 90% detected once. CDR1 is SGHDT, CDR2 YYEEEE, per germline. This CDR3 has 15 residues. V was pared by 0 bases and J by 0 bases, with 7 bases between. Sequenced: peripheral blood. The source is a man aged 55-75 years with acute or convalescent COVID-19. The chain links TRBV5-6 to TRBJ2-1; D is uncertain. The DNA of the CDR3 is TGTGCCAGCAGCTTGGCCAGGAACTCCTACAATGAGCAGTTCTTC. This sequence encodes CASSLARNSYNEQFF.